This T cell receptor (beta chain) was identified during a study of blood T cell repertoires in COVID-19. V lost 2 bases, J lost 7 bases, and 20 bases lay in between. Germline-derived CDR1 and CDR2 are SGHAT and FQNNGV. CDR3 length equals 17 residues. Profiling relied on immunoSEQ multiplex PCR, and the TCRdb table lists in-frame clones only, not all of them. Among 150,000 to 200,000 clones listed, 84% were seen once. The sequence came from a man aged 50-59 years who had recovered from COVID-19. Sequencing input: PBMCs or T cells enriched from blood (not recorded which). The V and J genes are TRBV11-2 and TRBJ2-2; a possible D gene is TRBD2 (7 bases). CDR3 nucleotides: TGTGCCAGCAGCTTATTATCGGGGGGCAGGGCCATCGGGGAGCTGTTTTTT. As protein: CASSLLSGGRAIGELFF. Full variable domain (remainder filled in from reference TRBV11-2 and TRBJ2-2): EAGVAQSPRYKIIEKRQSVAFWCNPISGHATLYWYQQILGQGPKLLIQFQNNGVVDDSQLPKDRFSAERLKGVDSTLKIQPAKLEDSAVYLCASSLLSGGRAIGELFFGEGSRLTVL.